This T cell receptor (beta chain) was recorded in a study of beta chain features in type 1 diabetes. Broader study findings: In the patient group, naive, central memory and Treg TCRB repertoires seemed more alike than in the healthy donor group. The study found moderately but significantly shorter TCRB CDR3s in all four CD4+ subsets of Type 1 diabetes patients. Cells expressing TCR highly could be over-represented by cDNA sequencing.

Trimming took 8 bases from V and 0 from J, leaving 14 bases between them. The germline CDR1 and CDR2 sequences are LNHDA and SQIVND (reference sequence). This CDR3 region has 16 residues. A heparinised blood draw that averaged about 100 mL was obtained once from each donor. This clone was seen a handful of times. What it binds is not known. Expressed TCRB transcripts were sequenced because the isolated RNA had all been reverse transcribed beforehand. TCRdb's table, derived via immunoSEQ multiplex PCR, lists solely in-frame clones and lacks some. The sample gives about 290,000 clones, 7% to 9% of which show up once; more than 0.9% is in the top ten.

The TCR was taken from a woman under 30 in good health. Sequences were obtained from central memory CD4+ T cells from blood. The genes are TRBV19 and TRBJ2-6; no firm D call. CDR3 coding DNA: TGTGCCAGTCGCCTAGGGAAGGGCTCTGGGGCCAACGTCCTGACTTTC. This translates into CASRLGKGSGANVLTF.